The clone carrying this TCR beta chain was counted only a few times. Its antigen is not known. The study drew donors from healthy Caucasian individuals in Russia aged about 6 to 90. The sample originates from a study of blood T cells in healthy people across ages. Study results and limitations: TCR beta diversity per million T cells fell roughly linearly with age. The study found TCR beta diversity correlated strongly with naive T cell percentage.

Alongside a J-beta primer mix, a sample-barcoded 5' primer served in a second PCR lasting roughly 7 to 11 cycles. The template-switch adaptor was a 5' adaptor with 12 random nucleotides. It tagged each cDNA molecule. Each CDR3 protein gets one entry after TCRdb re-called the 5' RACE reads with MiXCR. The sample has fewer than 750,000 distinct CDR3 sequences; about 50% are singletons. This CDR3 spans 16 amino acids. CDR1 LGHDT and CDR2 YNNKEL come from the germline V gene (reference sequence). The V gene end was trimmed by 2 bases and the J gene end by 7 bases; junction bases not matched to a gene: 7.

This clonotype was obtained from an elderly woman in good health. The chain uses TRBV3-1 and TRBJ2-1, with 11 bases aligning to TRBD2. The sequencing input was blood. DNA for the CDR3: TGTGCCAGCAGCCAATATAGCGGGAGGGCCGGGAATGAGCAGTTCTTC. It specifies CASSQYSGRAGNEQFF.